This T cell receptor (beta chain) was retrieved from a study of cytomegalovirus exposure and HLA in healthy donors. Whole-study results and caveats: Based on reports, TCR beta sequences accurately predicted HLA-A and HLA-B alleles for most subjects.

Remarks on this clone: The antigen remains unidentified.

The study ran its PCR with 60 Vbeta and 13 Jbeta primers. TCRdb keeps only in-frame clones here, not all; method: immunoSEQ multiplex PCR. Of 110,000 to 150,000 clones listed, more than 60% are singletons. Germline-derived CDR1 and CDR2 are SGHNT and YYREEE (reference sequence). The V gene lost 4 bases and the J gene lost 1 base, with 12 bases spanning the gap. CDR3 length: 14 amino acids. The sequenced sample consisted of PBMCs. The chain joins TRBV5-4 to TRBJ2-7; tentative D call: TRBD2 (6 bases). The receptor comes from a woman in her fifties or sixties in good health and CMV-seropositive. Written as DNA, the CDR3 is TGTGCCAGCAGCACCCGGGACTTATCCTACGAGCAGTACTTC. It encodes CASSTRDLSYEQYF.